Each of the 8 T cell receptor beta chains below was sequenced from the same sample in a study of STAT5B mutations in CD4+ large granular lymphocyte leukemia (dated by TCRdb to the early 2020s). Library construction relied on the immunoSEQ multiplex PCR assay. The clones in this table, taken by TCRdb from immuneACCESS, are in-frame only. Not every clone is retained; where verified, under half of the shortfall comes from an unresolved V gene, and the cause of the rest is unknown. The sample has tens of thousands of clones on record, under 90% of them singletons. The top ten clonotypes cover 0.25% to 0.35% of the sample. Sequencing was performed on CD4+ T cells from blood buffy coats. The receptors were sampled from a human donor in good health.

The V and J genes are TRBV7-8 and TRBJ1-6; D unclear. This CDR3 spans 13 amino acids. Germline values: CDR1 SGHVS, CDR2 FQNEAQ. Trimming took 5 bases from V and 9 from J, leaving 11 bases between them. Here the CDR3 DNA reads TGTGCCAGCAGCCCCCGTTTGGTTTCACCCCTCCACTTT. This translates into CASSPRLVSPLHF.

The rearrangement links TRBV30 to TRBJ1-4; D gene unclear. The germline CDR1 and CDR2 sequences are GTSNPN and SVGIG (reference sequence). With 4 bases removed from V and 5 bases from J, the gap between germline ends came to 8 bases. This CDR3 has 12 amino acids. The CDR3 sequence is CAWKGLNEKLFF. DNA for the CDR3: TGTGCCTGGAAAGGACTAAATGAAAAACTGTTTTTT.

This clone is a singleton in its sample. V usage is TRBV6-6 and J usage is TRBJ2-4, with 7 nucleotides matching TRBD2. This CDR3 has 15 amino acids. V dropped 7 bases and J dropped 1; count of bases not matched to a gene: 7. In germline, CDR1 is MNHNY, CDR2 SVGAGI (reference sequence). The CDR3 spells CASMPAGVAKNIQYF. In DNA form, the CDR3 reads TGTGCCAGCATGCCGGCGGGAGTGGCCAAAAACATTCAGTACTTC.

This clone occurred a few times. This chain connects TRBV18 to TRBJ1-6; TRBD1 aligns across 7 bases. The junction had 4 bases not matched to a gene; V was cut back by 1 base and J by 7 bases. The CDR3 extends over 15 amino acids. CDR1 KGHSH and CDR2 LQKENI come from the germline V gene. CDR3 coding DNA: TGTGCCAGCTCACCACTACAGGGGAGAAATTCACCCCTCCACTTT. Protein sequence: CASSPLQGRNSPLHF.

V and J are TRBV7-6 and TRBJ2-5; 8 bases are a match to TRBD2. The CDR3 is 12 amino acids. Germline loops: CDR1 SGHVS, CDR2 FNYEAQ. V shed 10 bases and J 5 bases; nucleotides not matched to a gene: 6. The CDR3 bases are TGTGCCATCGCCCGGGGGGGGGAGACCCAGTACTTC. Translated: CAIARGGETQYF.

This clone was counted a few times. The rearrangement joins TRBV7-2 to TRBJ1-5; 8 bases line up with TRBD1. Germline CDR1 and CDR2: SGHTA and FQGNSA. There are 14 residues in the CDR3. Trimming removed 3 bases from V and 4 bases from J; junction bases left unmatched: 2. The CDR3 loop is CASSFGQGNQPQHF. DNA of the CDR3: TGTGCCAGCAGCTTTGGACAGGGTAATCAGCCCCAGCATTTT. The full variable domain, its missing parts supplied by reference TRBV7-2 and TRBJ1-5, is GAGVSQSPSNKVTEKGKDVELRCDPISGHTALYWYRQSLGQGLEFLIYFQGNSAPDKSGLPSDRFSAERTGGSVSTLTIQRTQQEDSAVYLCASSFGQGNQPQHFGDGTRLSIL.

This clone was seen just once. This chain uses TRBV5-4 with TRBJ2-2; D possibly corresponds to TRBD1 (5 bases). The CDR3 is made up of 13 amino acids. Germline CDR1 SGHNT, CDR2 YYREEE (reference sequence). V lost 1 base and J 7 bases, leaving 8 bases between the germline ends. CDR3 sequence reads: CASSLPGLGELFF. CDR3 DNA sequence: TGTGCCAGCAGCTTGCCAGGGCTCGGGGAGCTGTTTTTT. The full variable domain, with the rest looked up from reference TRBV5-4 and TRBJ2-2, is ETGVTQSPTHLIKTRGQQVTLRCSSQSGHNTVSWYQQALGQGPQFIFQYYREEENGRGNFPPRFSGLQFPNYSSELNVNALELDDSALYLCASSLPGLGELFFGEGSRLTVL.

The CDR3: CASMVEWTKQPQHF. The CDR3 DNA sequence: TGTGCCAGCATGGTAGAGTGGACGAAGCAGCCCCAGCATTTT. The rearrangement uses TRBV6-1 and TRBJ1-5; D call uncertain. Trimming took off 7 bases at V and 7 bases at J, with 17 bases between the two ends. The CDR3 spans 14 residues. Per the germline V gene, CDR1 is MNHNS and CDR2 is SASEGT.